Presented here are 14 T cell receptor beta chains from one specimen sequenced in a study of CD8+ T cells in alopecia areata. The treatment denotes: oral pan-JAK inhibitor, 5-10 mg twice daily. It was cDNA, reverse transcribed from extracted RNA, that served as the sequencing template. Produced via immunoSEQ multiplex PCR; TCRdb's table is partial and in-frame only. The table includes about 210,000 clones, about three fifths detected once. Material: CD4+ T cells sorted from blood, obtained at week 4, from a patient treated with tofacitinib. These receptors came from a human donor with alopecia areata.

This clone was recorded a few times. The J gene is TRBJ2-1, the V gene TRBV2, with 8 bases matching TRBD2. With V trimmed by 0 bases and J by 10 bases, 2 bases remained unmatched. Germline loops: CDR1 SNHLY, CDR2 FYNNEI. The CDR3 length is 13 residues. The CDR3 DNA reads as TGTGCCAGCAGTGAAGCGGTAGCGGGGGAGCAGTTCTTC. It translates to CASSEAVAGEQFF.

The J gene is TRBJ2-5, the V gene TRBV30; D gene uncertain. Germline V gene data show CDR1 as GTSNPN and CDR2 as SVGIG (reference sequence). This CDR3 contains 13 residues. V was clipped by 8 bases and J by 3 bases, with 16 bases between them. The CDR3 region is CARTKRLEETQYF. For the CDR3, the DNA is TGTGCCCGTACGAAGCGTTTAGAAGAGACCCAGTACTTC.

This clone was seen only a few times. The chain has TRBV19 and TRBJ1-2; D gene uncertain. V was cut by 10 bases and J by 8 bases, with 11 bases left in between. The CDR3 consists of 10 residues. Germline CDR1 and CDR2: LNHDA and SQIVND (reference sequence). CDR3: CATKTVGYTF. In DNA form, the CDR3 reads TGTGCCACTAAGACGGTGGGCTACACCTTC.

The sample holds many counts of this clone. The chain joins TRBV5-1 to TRBJ2-7, with TRBD2 matching over 11 bases. The CDR3 extends over 16 amino acids. Per the germline V gene, CDR1 is SGHRS and CDR2 is YFSETQ. The ends lost 3 bases at V and 1 base at J; junction bases unmatched: 6. The CDR3 sequence is CASSWGLAEKSYEQYF. CDR3 coding DNA: TGCGCCAGCAGCTGGGGACTAGCGGAAAAATCCTACGAGCAGTACTTC. The whole variable domain, remainder taken from reference TRBV5-1 and TRBJ2-7, is KAGVTQTPRYLIKTRGQQVTLSCSPISGHRSVSWYQQTPGQGLQFLFEYFSETQRNKGNFPGRFSGRQFSNSRSEMNVSTLELGDSALYLCASSWGLAEKSYEQYFGPGTRLTVT.

This clone was seen only a few times. The chain links TRBV6-6 to TRBJ1-4; D is possibly TRBD1 (5 bases). Trimming removed 2 bases at V and 2 bases at J, with 12 bases between. Looked up from germline, CDR1 is MNHNY and CDR2 is SVGAGI (reference sequence). The CDR3 consists of 16 residues. The CDR3 reads CASSYTSGATNEKLFF. CDR3 bases: TGTGCCAGCAGTTACACTTCTGGGGCTACTAATGAAAAACTGTTTTTT.

The J gene is TRBJ1-1, the V gene TRBV5-6; no clear D gene. This CDR3 comprises 12 residues. Trimming shortened V by 3 bases and J by 3 bases, and 6 bases separated the two germline ends. Germline CDR1 SGHDT, CDR2 YYEEEE. The CDR3 DNA reads as TGTGCCAGCAGCTCCAGACACACTGAAGCTTTCTTT. This encodes CASSSRHTEAFF. Supplemented by reference TRBV5-6 and TRBJ1-1, the full variable domain reads DAGVTQSPTHLIKTRGQQVTLRCSPKSGHDTVSWYQQALGQGPQFIFQYYEEEERQRGNFPDRFSGHQFPNYSSELNVNALLLGDSALYLCASSSRHTEAFFGQGTRLTVV.

This clone was seen more than once but under ten times. The V and J genes are TRBV29-1 and TRBJ1-1; unclear D gene. Germline V CDR1 and CDR2: SQVTM, ANQGSEA. This CDR3 region has 12 residues. Trimming left V 6 bases short and J 1 base short, with 9 bases between. CDR3 sequence (DNA): TGCAGCGTCTCGGTTGGGAACACTGAAGCTTTCTTT. This translates into CSVSVGNTEAFF.

This clone has only one observation. V gene TRBV5-1 combines with J gene TRBJ2-2; 7 bases are shared with TRBD2. CDR3 size: 15 residues. The junction had 5 bases not matched to a gene; V was cut back by 2 bases and J by 4 bases. The germline CDR1 and CDR2 sequences are SGHRS and YFSETQ. The CDR3 nucleotides read TGCGCCAGCAGCTTTAGCGGGCCCTCCACCGGGGAGCTGTTTTTT. Its translation: CASSFSGPSTGELFF.

The V and J genes are TRBV4-2 and TRBJ2-5, with 9 bases matching TRBD2. The CDR3 loop spans 16 amino acids. The germline CDR1 and CDR2 sequences are LGHNA and YNFKEQ. Trimming took 1 base from V and 0 from J; bases not matched to a gene: 3. CDR3 sequence: CASSQGASGDQETQYF. CDR3 nucleotides: TGTGCCAGCAGCCAAGGGGCTAGCGGGGACCAAGAGACCCAGTACTTC.

V gene TRBV15 combines with J gene TRBJ1-6; TRBD1 might be the D (5 bases). Trimming left V 3 bases short and J 8 bases short, with 5 bases between. The CDR3 is made up of 12 amino acids. CDR1 and CDR2 from the germline V gene are LNHNV and YYDKDF (reference sequence). CDR3 DNA: TGTGCCACCAGCAGGACAGATTCACCCCTCCACTTT. Translation gives CATSRTDSPLHF.

This chain links TRBV27 with TRBJ1-2; D not certain. With 3 bases removed from V and 8 bases from J, the gap between germline ends came to 13 bases. The CDR3 consists of 13 residues. CDR1 MNHEY and CDR2 SMNVEV come from the germline V gene (reference sequence). In DNA, the CDR3 is TGTGCCAGCAGTTTTATCGAGGGCTGGGGCTACACCTTC. It is translated as CASSFIEGWGYTF.

This clone was observed a handful of times. This chain connects TRBV12-5 to TRBJ2-7, with D possibly being TRBD1 or TRBD2 (5 bases each). The CDR3 totals 15 residues. Deletions cut 4 bases from V and 3 bases from J, with 16 bases between. Per the germline V gene, CDR1 is LGHNT and CDR2 is FRNRAP. As DNA, the CDR3 is TGTGCTAGTGGTTCATCCCGGGACCCCATCTACGAGCAGTACTTC. Protein: CASGSSRDPIYEQYF.

This clone was recorded only once. This sequence joins TRBV7-6 and TRBJ2-7; 7 nucleotides match TRBD1. CDR1 is SGHVS and CDR2 is FNYEAQ in the germline V gene. The CDR3 spans 13 residues. V shed 0 bases and J 6 bases; nucleotides not matched to a gene: 2. The CDR3: CASSLAAGGEQYF. The CDR3 DNA reads TGTGCCAGCAGCTTAGCTGCAGGGGGCGAGCAGTACTTC.

This rearrangement joins TRBV9 to TRBJ2-5, with D possibly being TRBD1 (5 bases). Germline loops: CDR1 SGDLS, CDR2 YYNGEE. The V end lost 4 bases, the J end lost 5 bases, and 12 bases lay between the germline ends. The CDR3 is 13 amino acids. The CDR3 nucleotides are TGTGCCAGCAGCTCTGACAGTCAGGAGACCCAGTACTTC. Translation gives CASSSDSQETQYF.